This T cell receptor beta chain was sequenced during a study of blood T cell repertoires in COVID-19. Study processing details: Reference gene primers were amplified, and this amplification served to estimate nucleated cell counts. Using immunoSEQ multiplex PCR, the repertoire was profiled, and TCRdb retains in-frame clones only, with some absent. V and J calls and clone size come straight from that table; D and trimming were deduced from the DNA. This sample has roughly 64,000 clones, with roughly 84% found just once. The CDR3 extends over 12 amino acids. Trimming removed 1 base at V and 6 bases at J, with 4 bases between. On this clone: The same CDR3 can be traced to other DNA sequences in this sample.

The specimen was peripheral blood. The origin of this receptor is a woman aged 55-75 years with acute or convalescent COVID-19. This chain joins TRBV12-3 or TRBV12-4 and TRBJ1-5; D remains ambiguous. The CDR3 coding sequence is TGTGCCAGCAGTTTAGGACTTCAGCCCCAGCATTTT. Amino acid sequence: CASSLGLQPQHF.